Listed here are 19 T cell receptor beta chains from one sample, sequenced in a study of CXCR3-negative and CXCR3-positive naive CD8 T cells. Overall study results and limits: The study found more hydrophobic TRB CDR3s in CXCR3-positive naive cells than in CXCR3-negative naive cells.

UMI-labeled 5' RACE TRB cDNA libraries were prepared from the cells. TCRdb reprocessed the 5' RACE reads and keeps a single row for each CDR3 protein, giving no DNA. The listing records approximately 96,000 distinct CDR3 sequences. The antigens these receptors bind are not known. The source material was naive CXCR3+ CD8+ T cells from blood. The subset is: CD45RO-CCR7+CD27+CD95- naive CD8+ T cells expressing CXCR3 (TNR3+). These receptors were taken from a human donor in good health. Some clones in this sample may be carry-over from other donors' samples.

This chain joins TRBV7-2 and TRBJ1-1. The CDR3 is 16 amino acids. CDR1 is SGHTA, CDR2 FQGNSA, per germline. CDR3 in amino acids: CASSPRDVDMNTEAFF.

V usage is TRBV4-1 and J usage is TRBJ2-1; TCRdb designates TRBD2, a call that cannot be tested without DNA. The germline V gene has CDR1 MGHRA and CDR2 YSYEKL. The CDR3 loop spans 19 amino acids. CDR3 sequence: CASSPTGLAGGSSYNEQFF.

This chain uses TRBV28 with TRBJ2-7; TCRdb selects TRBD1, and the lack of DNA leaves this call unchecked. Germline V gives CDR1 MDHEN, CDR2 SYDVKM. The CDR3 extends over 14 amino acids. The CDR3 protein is CASSFSGTTYEQYF.

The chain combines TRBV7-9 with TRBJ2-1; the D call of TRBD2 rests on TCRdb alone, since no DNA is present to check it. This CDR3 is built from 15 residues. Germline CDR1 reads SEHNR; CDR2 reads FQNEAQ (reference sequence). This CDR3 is CASSQIERVHNEQFF.

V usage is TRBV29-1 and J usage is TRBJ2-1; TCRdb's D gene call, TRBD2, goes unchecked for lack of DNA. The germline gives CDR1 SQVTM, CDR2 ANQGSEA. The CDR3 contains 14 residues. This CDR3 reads CSVVGTLSYNEQFF.

CDR3 sequence: CASSQVLGGGPNAFF. The rearrangement links TRBV4-1 to TRBJ1-1; TCRdb gives TRBD1 as the D gene, but with no DNA this cannot be confirmed. Germline V gene lookup returns CDR1 MGHRA and CDR2 YSYEKL. This CDR3 is 15 amino acids long.

CDR3 residues: CASSLFLRPATNEKLSF. The chain is built from TRBV6-6 and TRBJ1-4. The germline V gene encodes CDR1 MNHNY and CDR2 SVGAGI (reference sequence). The CDR3 runs to 17 residues.

CDR3 protein: CASSQDWTDYNEQFF. The chain recombines TRBV4-3 with TRBJ2-1. The CDR3 extends over 15 amino acids. Per the germline V gene, CDR1 is LGHNA and CDR2 is YSLEER.

This CDR3 is CAIRPTGALEQYF. The chain uses TRBV10-3 and TRBJ2-7; TCRdb gives TRBD1 as the D gene, but with no DNA this cannot be confirmed. This CDR3 has 13 amino acids. In germline, CDR1 is ENHRY, CDR2 SYGVKD.

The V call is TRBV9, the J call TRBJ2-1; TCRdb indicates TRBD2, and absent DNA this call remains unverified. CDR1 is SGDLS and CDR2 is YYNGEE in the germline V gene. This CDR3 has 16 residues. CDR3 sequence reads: CASSPKPGLAYNEQFF.

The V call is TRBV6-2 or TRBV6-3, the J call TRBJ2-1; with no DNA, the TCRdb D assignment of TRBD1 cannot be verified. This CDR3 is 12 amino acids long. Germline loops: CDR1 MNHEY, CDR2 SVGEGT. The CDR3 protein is CAILGQYNEQFF.

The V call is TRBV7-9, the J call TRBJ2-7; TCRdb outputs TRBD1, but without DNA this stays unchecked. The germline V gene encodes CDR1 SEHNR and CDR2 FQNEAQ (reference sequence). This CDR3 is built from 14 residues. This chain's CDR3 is CASSHRDRGYEQYF.

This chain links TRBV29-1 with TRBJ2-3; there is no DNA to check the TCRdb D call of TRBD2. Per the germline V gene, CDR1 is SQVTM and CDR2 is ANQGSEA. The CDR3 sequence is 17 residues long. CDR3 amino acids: CSVDPGLAGESTDTQYF.

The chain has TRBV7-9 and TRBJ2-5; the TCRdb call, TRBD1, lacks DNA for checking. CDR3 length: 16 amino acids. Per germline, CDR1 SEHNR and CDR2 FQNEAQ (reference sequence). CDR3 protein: CASSLVGGLYQETQYF.

The CDR3 region is CASSLVGASGNTIYF. The chain recombines TRBV12-3 or TRBV12-4 with TRBJ1-3; TCRdb designates TRBD1, a call that cannot be tested without DNA. The CDR3 is made up of 15 amino acids.

This CDR3 reads CASRKTGTSSYNEQFF. The chain combines TRBV28 with TRBJ2-1; the D call of TRBD2 rests on TCRdb alone, since no DNA is present to check it. The CDR3 runs to 16 residues. The germline V gene has CDR1 MDHEN and CDR2 SYDVKM.

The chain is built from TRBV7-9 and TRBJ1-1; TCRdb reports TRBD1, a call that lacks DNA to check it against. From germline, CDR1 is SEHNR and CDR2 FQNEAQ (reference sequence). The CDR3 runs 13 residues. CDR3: CATGQGASVGAFF.

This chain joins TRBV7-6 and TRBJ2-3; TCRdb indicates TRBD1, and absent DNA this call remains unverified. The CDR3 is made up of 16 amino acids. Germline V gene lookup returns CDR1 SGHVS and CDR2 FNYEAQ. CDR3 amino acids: CASSWGPEAGADTQYF.

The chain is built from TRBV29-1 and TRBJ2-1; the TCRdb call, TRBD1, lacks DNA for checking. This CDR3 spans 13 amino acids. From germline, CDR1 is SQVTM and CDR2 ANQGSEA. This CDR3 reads CSVDGGEDNEQFF.